This is a list of T cell receptor beta chains from one sample in a study of CD8+CD57+ T cells in acquired aplastic anemia. TCRdb recomputed calls from the reads with MiXCR, one row per CDR3 protein. The profile covers 150,000 to 200,000 distinct CDR3 sequences, with about 45% appearing a single time and 3.2% taken by the ten largest. The sequenced sample was sorted CD4+, CD8+, or CD8+CD57+ T cells (not recorded which) from PBMCs. The receptors were sampled from a human donor with aplastic anemia. Both conserved end residues are part of each CDR3. The D gene is left open where the match is weak. Expanded clones are given a class, and other clones once, few, many or no size at all.

abundance,v_gene,d_gene,j_gene,CDR3aa,CDR3nt
.,TRBV11-3,.,TRBJ1-2,CASSSDSTSFGGYTF,TGTGCCAGCAGCTCGGACAGTACCTCTTTTGGTGGCTACACCTTC
few,TRBV30,.,TRBJ1-5,CAWSVQNNQPQHF,TGTGCCTGGAGTGTCCAGAATAATCAGCCCCAGCATTTT
.,TRBV10-3,.,TRBJ2-1,CAISEQGNEQFF,TGTGCCATCAGTGAGCAGGGGAATGAGCAGTTCTTC
many,TRBV10-3,.,TRBJ1-5,CAIAGVSNQPQHF,TGTGCCATCGCCGGGGTAAGCAATCAGCCCCAGCATTTT
few,TRBV10-2,.,TRBJ2-7,CASSDALAYEQYF,TGCGCCAGCAGTGATGCTCTAGCCTACGAGCAGTACTTC
many,TRBV19,.,TRBJ2-1,CASSILNEQFF,TGTGCCAGTAGTATACTCAATGAGCAGTTCTTC
.,TRBV10-3,.,TRBJ2-3,CAISDRDISTDTQYF,TGTGCCATCAGTGACCGGGACATAAGCACAGATACGCAGTATTTT
.,TRBV5-5,.,TRBJ1-5,CASSLTVDSNQPQHF,TGTGCCAGCAGCTTGACTGTAGATAGCAATCAGCCCCAGCATTTT
many,TRBV20-1,.,TRBJ2-5,CSAREGGPQETQYF,TGCAGTGCTAGAGAAGGGGGGCCCCAAGAGACCCAGTACTTC
.,TRBV2,TRBD1,TRBJ1-2,CASSDGQGGNYGYTF,TGTGCCAGCAGTGATGGACAGGGGGGGAACTATGGCTACACCTTC
.,TRBV11-1,TRBD1,TRBJ1-3,CASSLAGTGQVRSGNTIYF,TGTGCTAGCAGCTTAGCCGGGACAGGCCAAGTAAGGTCTGGAAACACCATATATTTT
.,TRBV29-1,.,TRBJ1-2,CSVEVPYGYTF,TGCAGCGTTGAGGTTCCCTATGGCTACACCTTC
.,TRBV5-1,TRBD1,TRBJ2-2,CASSAGTANTGELFF,TGCGCCAGCAGCGCCGGGACAGCGAACACCGGGGAGCTGTTTTTT
few,TRBV18,TRBD1,TRBJ1-6,CASSRQGSSYNSPLHF,TGTGCCAGCTCACGACAGGGATCGTCCTATAATTCACCCCTCCACTTT
.,TRBV2,.,TRBJ1-2,CASSQGRQYGYTF,TGTGCCAGCTCCCAAGGACGGCAATATGGCTACACCTTC
many,TRBV3-1,.,TRBJ1-2,CASSQESRSGGYTF,TGTGCCAGCAGCCAAGAGAGCAGGTCGGGTGGCTACACCTTC
many,TRBV7-6,.,TRBJ1-2,CASSPSPGSYTF,TGTGCCAGCAGCCCTAGCCCGGGTAGCTACACCTTC